This T cell receptor beta chain was sequenced in a study of ipilimumab plus nivolumab after autologous stem cell transplantation. Turning to the study itself: Typical patient got 5 ipilimumab doses and seven to nine nivolumab doses (median). The DLBCL group included primary refractory and relapsed cases.

Patients got ipilimumab 1 mg/kg beginning 14 to 28 days post-transplant. Patients received nivolumab 3 mg/kg at weeks 1, 4, 7, 10, then fortnightly to week 26. Germline CDR1 reads MNHEY; CDR2 reads SVGAGI. CDR3 size: 15 residues. Trimming stripped 0 bases from V and 3 bases from J, with 12 bases between. The data were produced by immunoSEQ multiplex PCR, yet TCRdb's version contains in-frame clones alone and is incomplete. The sample holds over 75,000 clones, 75% to 85% seen once. Here the sequenced sample was PBMCs, taken in a trial of ipilimumab plus nivolumab as post-transplant consolidation. V usage is TRBV6-5 and J usage is TRBJ2-7; maybe TRBD1 (5 bases). This TCR was sampled from a male donor with diffuse large B-cell lymphoma. The CDR3: CASSYSGSTGYEQYF. DNA for the CDR3: TGTGCCAGCAGTTACTCCGGCAGCACAGGCTACGAGCAGTACTTC.